This T cell receptor (beta chain) was observed in a study of T-cell reconstitution after alpha-beta-depleted transplantation in children. The TCRbeta library incorporated unique molecular identifiers. TCRdb independently ran MiXCR on the PCR reads; one entry per CDR3 protein. The table has fewer than 550,000 distinct CDR3 sequences, around 10% seen once. The length of the CDR3 is 13 residues. Per the germline V gene, CDR1 is LNHDA and CDR2 is SQIVND (reference sequence). With 1 base removed from V and 2 bases from J, the gap between germline ends came to 3 bases. This clonotype turned up a few times. The chain recombines TRBV19 with TRBJ2-1; D is unclear. This TCR was recovered from a female patient aged 2-9 years who had a stem cell transplant for aplastic anemia, so the T cells may come from the graft donor. The sequencing here drew on PBMCs, mostly from graft donor cells, taken 180 days after TCRalphabeta/CD19-depleted stem cell transplant. CDR3 amino acids: CASSIGAYNEQFF. CDR3 DNA: TGTGCCAGTAGTATAGGGGCCTACAATGAGCAGTTCTTC.